This T cell receptor (beta chain) was sequenced in a study of blood T cell repertoires in COVID-19. Trimming removed 0 bases at V and 4 bases at J, with 9 bases between. This CDR3 has 13 residues. The germline CDR1 and CDR2 sequences are GTSNPN and SVGIG (reference sequence). Sequencing was performed with immunoSEQ multiplex PCR; in TCRdb, only in-frame clones are kept and a portion is missing. The sample consists of 200,000 to 300,000 clones, roughly 80% of them appearing once. The sample taken for sequencing was peripheral blood. The rearrangement joins TRBV30 to TRBJ1-1; D remains ambiguous. The receptor comes from a woman in her 70s with acute or convalescent COVID-19. The CDR3 loop is CAWSVLRGTEAFF. The CDR3 DNA sequence: TGTGCCTGGAGTGTCCTGCGGGGCACTGAAGCTTTCTTT.